This passage covers 29 T cell receptor beta chains from one sample sequenced in a study of PD-1 blockade in classical Hodgkin lymphoma. Time point: newly diagnosed, previously untreated cHL patient sample. Magnetic depletion of unwanted cells isolated CD4+ T cells from thawed PBMCs. Assay used: immunoSEQ multiplex PCR; TCRdb lists only in-frame clones, some missing. In the table there are roughly 23,000 clones, roughly 90% of which are singletons. Sequenced input: CD4+ T cells from blood. These receptors all stem from a human donor with classical Hodgkin lymphoma.

This clone was recorded once. V and J are TRBV5-8 and TRBJ2-5; 9 bases line up with TRBD2. CDR1 SGHTS and CDR2 YDEGEE come from the germline V gene. Trimming took 9 bases from V and 7 from J; bases not matched to a gene: 16. The length of the CDR3 is 15 residues. CDR3: CATLARGLAFGTQYF. The CDR3 nucleotides read TGTGCCACTCTCGCCCGGGGACTAGCATTCGGGACCCAGTACTTC.

The V and J genes are TRBV9 and TRBJ1-1; maybe TRBD1 (5 bases). The CDR3 is 13 residues long. From germline, CDR1 is SGDLS and CDR2 YYNGEE. The V end was cut by 4 bases, the J end by 6 bases, with 13 bases between. The CDR3 DNA is TGTGCCAGCAGCCTGGGGGGTGGGCCTGAAGCTTTCTTT. Translation gives CASSLGGGPEAFF.

V usage is TRBV28 and J usage is TRBJ2-3; D is possibly TRBD1 (6 bases). The CDR3 has 15 residues. The V gene's germline CDR1 is MDHEN and CDR2 SYDVKM. Trimming cost V 3 bases and J 3 bases, with 13 bases left between them. The CDR3 reads CASSFRGFMTDTQYF. The CDR3 bases are TGTGCCAGCAGTTTTAGGGGGTTCATGACAGATACGCAGTATTTT.

This chain uses TRBV25-1 with TRBJ2-3; 7 bases agree with TRBD1. The CDR3 totals 15 residues. Germline assignment: CDR1 MGHDK and CDR2 SYGVNS. V lost 7 bases, J lost 0 bases, and 7 bases stayed unmatched. Here the CDR3 reads CASNPGQPSTDTQYF. Written as DNA, the CDR3 is TGTGCCAGCAATCCGGGACAGCCTAGCACAGATACGCAGTATTTT. The complete variable domain, with remaining parts taken from reference TRBV25-1 and TRBJ2-3, reads EADIYQTPRYLVIGTGKKITLECSQTMGHDKMYWYQQDPGMELHLIHYSYGVNSTEKGDLSSESTVSRIRTEHFPLTLESARPSHTSQYLCASNPGQPSTDTQYFGPGTRLTVL.

The chain couples TRBV5-1 to TRBJ2-7; a possible D gene is TRBD2 (6 bases). The CDR3 contains 13 residues. CDR1 is SGHRS and CDR2 is YFSETQ in the germline V gene. The germline V and J ends were trimmed by 3 bases and 3 bases, with 10 bases remaining between them. CDR3 amino acids: CASSYGGLYEQYF. The CDR3 DNA follows: TGCGCCAGCAGCTACGGGGGACTCTACGAGCAGTACTTC.

The chain has TRBV5-1 and TRBJ2-7, with 8 bases lining up with TRBD2. The V segment lost 0 bases and the J segment 3 bases; nucleotides outside the gene matches: 5. Per germline, CDR1 SGHRS and CDR2 YFSETQ. This CDR3 comprises 15 residues. CDR3 coding DNA: TGCGCCAGCAGCTTGGATGCGGGGGGTAGCTACGAGCAGTACTTC. This codes for CASSLDAGGSYEQYF.

A few counts support this clone. The gene calls are TRBV12-5 and TRBJ1-2; 9 nucleotides match TRBD1. CDR3 size: 13 residues. Looked up from germline, CDR1 is LGHNT and CDR2 is FRNRAP. V gave up 2 bases and J gave up 8 bases; unmatched junction bases: 3. In DNA, the CDR3 is TGTGCTAGTGGTTTGAGGACAGGGGAGGGCTACACCTTC. Translating it yields CASGLRTGEGYTF.

The chain uses TRBV6-1 and TRBJ2-5, with D tentatively TRBD2 (6 bases). This CDR3 contains 13 residues. The germline V gene encodes CDR1 MNHNS and CDR2 SASEGT. V was trimmed by 6 bases and J by 2 bases, leaving 10 bases between them. CDR3 nucleotide sequence: TGTGCCAGCAGCAGAGGAGGGCAAGAGACCCAGTACTTC. This encodes CASSRGGQETQYF.

V is TRBV28 and J is TRBJ2-6, with a tentative D call TRBD1 (5 bases). This CDR3 has 15 amino acids. CDR1 MDHEN and CDR2 SYDVKM come from the germline V gene. Trimming took 7 bases from V and 1 from J, leaving 11 bases between them. CDR3 residues: CASTPPGSGANVLTF. CDR3 bases: TGTGCCAGCACCCCCCCAGGGTCTGGGGCCAACGTCCTGACTTTC. Supplemented by reference TRBV28 and TRBJ2-6, the full variable domain reads DVKVTQSSRYLVKRTGEKVFLECVQDMDHENMFWYRQDPGLGLRLIYFSYDVKMKEKGDIPEGYSVSREKKERFSLILESASTNQTSMYLCASTPPGSGANVLTFGAGSRLTVL.

This rearrangement joins TRBV28 to TRBJ1-2; D gene unclear. Germline V gives CDR1 MDHEN, CDR2 SYDVKM. The CDR3 spans 13 residues. Trimming took off 3 bases at V and 2 bases at J, with 7 bases between the two ends. CDR3 sequence reads: CASSFSNNYGYTF. The CDR3 DNA sequence: TGTGCCAGCAGTTTTTCAAACAACTATGGCTACACCTTC.

The chain is built from TRBV7-3 and TRBJ2-1, with D hard to call. Germline CDR1 SGHTA, CDR2 FQGTGA. The V and J ends lost 1 base and 9 bases respectively, with 13 bases between them. There are 14 residues in the CDR3. This CDR3 reads CASSLSGPLGEQFF. CDR3 sequence (DNA): TGTGCCAGCAGCTTAAGTGGCCCCTTAGGTGAGCAGTTCTTC.

The chain is built from TRBV5-4 and TRBJ2-1; possible D gene TRBD1, 6 bases. Germline V CDR1 and CDR2: SGHNT, YYREEE (reference sequence). Trimming left V 4 bases short and J 3 bases short, with 14 bases between. This CDR3 region has 15 residues. In nucleotides, the CDR3 is TGTGCCAGCAGCCTGAGACAGGACCTCTACAATGAGCAGTTCTTC. Its protein product is CASSLRQDLYNEQFF.

J is TRBJ2-2 and V is TRBV5-4; 7 bases are a match to TRBD1. V gave up 4 bases and J gave up 4 bases; unmatched junction bases: 16. Germline V gene data show CDR1 as SGHNT and CDR2 as YYREEE (reference sequence). CDR3 size: 18 residues. The CDR3 nucleotides are TGTGCCAGCAGCCCCCCGGGACAGAGTTTCTTCGGCACCGGGGAGCTGTTTTTT. Translation: CASSPPGQSFFGTGELFF.

The genes are TRBV11-2 and TRBJ1-2; 8 bases match TRBD1. Germline-derived CDR1 and CDR2 are SGHAT and FQNNGV. With 0 bases clipped from V and 6 bases from J, the junction kept 9 bases outside the gene matches. The CDR3 has 16 residues. The CDR3 DNA is TGTGCCAGCAGCTTAGAGGCAGGGGGCCTTTTAAATGGCTACACCTTC. Translated: CASSLEAGGLLNGYTF.

The V and J genes are TRBV10-1 and TRBJ2-5; D is perhaps TRBD1 (5 bases). CDR1 WNHNN and CDR2 SYGVQD come from the germline V gene (reference sequence). The CDR3 consists of 15 residues. Trimming cost V 5 bases and J 3 bases, with 16 bases left between them. The CDR3 reads CASSLFRVTKETQYF. The CDR3 DNA sequence: TGCGCCAGCAGTCTATTCAGGGTTACTAAAGAGACCCAGTACTTC.

The genes are TRBV12-1 and TRBJ2-7; TRBD2 was called by the table and not checked on the DNA. TRBV12-1 is an annotated pseudogene. This CDR3 spans 16 amino acids. The CDR3 DNA reads as TGTGCCAGCAGCGATCTCGGAGGGGCCCCCTCCTACGAGCAGTACTTC. This codes for CASSDLGGAPSYEQYF.

This clone was seen a handful of times. The chain couples TRBV25-1 to TRBJ1-6; 8 nucleotides agree with TRBD1. V lost 7 bases to trimming and J lost 9 bases; unmatched junction nucleotides: 8. The CDR3 has 14 amino acids. CDR1 and CDR2 (germline): MGHDK, SYGVNS. The CDR3 DNA is TGTGCCAGCACCGATGACAGGGGCCCTTCACCCCTCCACTTT. Translated: CASTDDRGPSPLHF.

V is TRBV7-9 and J is TRBJ2-6; no reliable D call. The CDR3 sequence is 15 residues long. Germline-derived CDR1 and CDR2 are SEHNR and FQNEAQ (reference sequence). V shed 4 bases and J shed 0 bases, with 7 bases lying between them. CDR3 nucleotides: TGTGCCAGCAGCTACATACTCTCTGGGGCCAACGTCCTGACTTTC. Amino acid sequence: CASSYILSGANVLTF.

The rearrangement links TRBV2 to TRBJ2-5; possible D gene TRBD2, 5 bases. This CDR3 comprises 12 residues. CDR1 SNHLY and CDR2 FYNNEI come from the germline V gene. Trimming pared 4 bases from V and 5 bases from J, leaving 8 bases between. CDR3 loop: CASSAPGETQYF. In nucleotides, the CDR3 is TGTGCCAGCAGTGCCCCGGGGGAGACCCAGTACTTC.

This sequence joins TRBV7-2 and TRBJ1-6; no firm D call. CDR1 and CDR2 (germline): SGHTA, FQGNSA. This CDR3 comprises 13 residues. V lost 1 base and J 8 bases, leaving 6 bases between the germline ends. The CDR3 DNA sequence: TGTGCCAGCAGCTTAGAGCAGGATTCACCCCTCCACTTT. This encodes CASSLEQDSPLHF.

The V and J genes are TRBV19 and TRBJ1-2; 7 bases fit TRBD1. Germline assignment: CDR1 LNHDA and CDR2 SQIVND (reference sequence). The CDR3 extends over 12 amino acids. Unmatched junction bases numbered 4, after V lost 4 bases and J lost 8 bases. CDR3: CASSRRQGGYTF. The CDR3 DNA sequence: TGTGCCAGTAGTAGGCGACAGGGAGGCTACACCTTC.

The genes are TRBV5-6 and TRBJ2-7; D gene uncertain. Trimming shortened V by 0 bases and J by 7 bases, and 5 bases separated the two germline ends. Germline V gene data show CDR1 as SGHDT and CDR2 as YYEEEE. The CDR3 contains 11 residues. This CDR3 reads CASSLGFEQYF. DNA of the CDR3: TGTGCCAGCAGCTTGGGTTTTGAGCAGTACTTC. Variable domain in full (rest from reference TRBV5-6 and TRBJ2-7): DAGVTQSPTHLIKTRGQQVTLRCSPKSGHDTVSWYQQALGQGPQFIFQYYEEEERQRGNFPDRFSGHQFPNYSSELNVNALLLGDSALYLCASSLGFEQYFGPGTRLTVT.

The rearrangement uses TRBV12-5 and TRBJ2-1, with D possibly TRBD2 on 5 matching bases. Per germline, CDR1 LGHNT and CDR2 FRNRAP. This CDR3 is built from 15 residues. V lost 0 bases and J 5 bases, leaving 11 bases between the germline ends. CDR3 protein: CASGLVLGSHNEQFF. CDR3 coding DNA: TGTGCTAGTGGTTTGGTATTGGGGAGTCACAATGAGCAGTTCTTC.

This chain links TRBV5-6 with TRBJ1-4, with D possibly TRBD1 on 5 matching bases. CDR3 length: 17 amino acids. CDR1 and CDR2 (germline): SGHDT, YYEEEE. V was pared by 4 bases and J by 2 bases, with 18 bases between. CDR3 in amino acids: CASSPIGTPRTNEKLFF. Here the CDR3 DNA reads TGTGCCAGCAGCCCAATCGGGACTCCTAGGACTAATGAAAAACTGTTTTTT.

This sequence joins TRBV4-2 and TRBJ2-3; D perhaps matches TRBD2 (5 bases). The CDR3 extends over 15 amino acids. Germline CDR1 and CDR2: LGHNA and YNFKEQ. V was shortened by 3 bases and J by 5 bases, with 15 bases between the two germline ends. The CDR3 reads CASSHRYGAGDTQYF. CDR3 bases: TGTGCCAGCAGCCATAGGTATGGTGCGGGAGATACGCAGTATTTT.

This rearrangement joins TRBV27 to TRBJ2-7; the D call may be TRBD1 or TRBD2 (6 bases each). CDR1 and CDR2 (germline): MNHEY, SMNVEV (reference sequence). The CDR3 is 15 amino acids. With 5 bases removed from V and 3 bases from J, the gap between germline ends came to 17 bases. This CDR3 is CASSEKGGHYYEQYF. CDR3 coding DNA: TGTGCCAGCAGTGAGAAGGGGGGCCACTACTACGAGCAGTACTTC.

The J gene is TRBJ2-6, the V gene TRBV6-1; perhaps TRBD1 as D (5 bases). V was clipped by 2 bases and J by 2 bases, with 7 bases between them. CDR3 length: 15 residues. Germline V gene sequence: CDR1 MNHNS, CDR2 SASEGT. CDR3: CASSERGAGANVLTF. CDR3 nucleotides: TGTGCCAGCAGTGAAAGGGGTGCTGGGGCCAACGTCCTGACTTTC.

The CDR3 bases are TGTGCCAGCAGCGTAGACCGATCCGGGAGAGCTTTCTTT. Translating it yields CASSVDRSGRAFF. The chain recombines TRBV9 with TRBJ1-1; D is undetermined. Between the trimmed V and J ends, which lost 0 bases and 10 bases, there was a span of 13 bases. This CDR3 has 13 residues. Germline-derived CDR1 and CDR2 are SGDLS and YYNGEE. The full variable domain, rest sourced from reference TRBV9 and TRBJ1-1, is DSGVTQTPKHLITATGQRVTLRCSPRSGDLSVYWYQQSLDQGLQFLIQYYNGEERAKGNILERFSAQQFPDLHSELNLSSLELGDSALYFCASSVDRSGRAFFGQGTRLTVV.

This chain uses TRBV5-1 with TRBJ1-1; tentative D call: TRBD1 (5 bases). This CDR3 contains 15 residues. Germline lookup yields CDR1 SGHRS and CDR2 YFSETQ. The ends were cut back, 0 bases at V and 0 bases at J, with 9 bases in the middle. The chain's CDR3 is CASSLGTILNTEAFF. The CDR3 coding sequence is TGCGCCAGCAGCTTGGGGACAATCCTGAACACTGAAGCTTTCTTT.